This T cell receptor (beta chain) was retrieved from a study of T cell repertoires in ileal Crohn's disease. Study as a whole: Median disease duration was roughly 8.4 years; roughly 35% smoked at surgery.

Study-level results: Endoscopic recurrence occurred in every patient whose clonality exceeded 26.8%. Compared with CD4 T cells, sorted CD8 cells carried more expanded clones.

The method was immunoSEQ multiplex PCR; TCRdb's version includes in-frame clones alone and lacks a portion of them. This sample has 15,000 or so clones; less than 90% occur once, and the top ten carry almost 6.5%. Germline values: CDR1 SEHNR, CDR2 FQNEAQ (reference sequence). V dropped 6 bases and J dropped 5 bases, with 11 bases sitting between them. This CDR3 has 13 amino acids. Notes on this clone: Its antigen is not known.

The sequenced material came from ileal tissue. The clonotype comes from an adult with Crohn's disease. V usage is TRBV7-9 and J usage is TRBJ2-4; D might be TRBD1 (5 bases). CDR3: CASSFDSQNIQYF. The CDR3, as DNA: TGTGCCAGCAGTTTCGACAGCCAAAACATTCAGTACTTC.